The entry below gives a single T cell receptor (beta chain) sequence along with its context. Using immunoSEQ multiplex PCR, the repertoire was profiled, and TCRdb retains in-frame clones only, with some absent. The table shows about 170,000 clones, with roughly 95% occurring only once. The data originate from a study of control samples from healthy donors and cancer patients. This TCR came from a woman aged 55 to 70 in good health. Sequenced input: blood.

The CDR3 loop is CASTDGQGGCYTF. Written as DNA, the CDR3 is TGTGCCAGCACCGATGGACAGGGCGGTTGCTACACCTTC. V and J are TRBV6-5 and TRBJ1-2; 8 bases are shared with TRBD1. Trimming cost V 7 bases and J 9 bases; bases outside gene matches: 10. Germline-derived CDR1 and CDR2 are MNHEY and SVGAGI. This CDR3 has 13 amino acids.